This is a list of T cell receptor beta chains from one sample in a study of glioma-infiltrating T cells after dendritic cell vaccination. The data were produced by immunoSEQ multiplex PCR, yet TCRdb's version contains in-frame clones alone and is incomplete. The sample yields about 100,000 clones, 75% to 90% seen once. The sample was blood, taken after dendritic cell vaccination. These receptors came from a human donor with glioblastoma. Each CDR3 is given with its conserved first and last residue. D genes are given only for firm matches. Clone size appears in some rows only: once, few, many, or a class for an expanded clone.

j_gene	abundance	d_gene	len	v_gene	CDR3aa	CDR3nt
TRBJ2-1	NA	NA	17	TRBV11-3	CASSLGLRQRAYNEQFF	TGTGCCAGCAGCTTAGGTCTCCGACAGCGGGCCTACAATGAGCAGTTCTTC
TRBJ1-2	NA	TRBD1	15	TRBV5-6	CASSLAVRGPYGYTF	TGTGCCAGCAGCTTGGCCGTCAGGGGGCCGTACGGCTACACCTTC
TRBJ2-7	NA	NA	14	TRBV7-9	CASSLGIGAYEQYF	TGTGCCAGCAGCTTAGGCATAGGGGCCTACGAGCAGTACTTC
TRBJ2-7	NA	TRBD2	14	TRBV28	CASSLLAGMSEQYF	TGTGCCAGCAGTCTACTAGCGGGAATGAGTGAGCAGTACTTC
TRBJ1-5	NA	TRBD1	15	TRBV6-6	CASSRDSYSNQPQHF	TGTGCCAGCAGCCGGGACAGTTATAGCAATCAGCCCCAGCATTTT
TRBJ2-7	NA	NA	12	TRBV29-1	CSVETRAYEQYF	TGCAGCGTTGAGACGCGGGCCTACGAGCAGTACTTC
TRBJ2-7	NA	NA	16	TRBV21-1	CASSKVSGQASYEQYF	TGTGCCAGCAGCAAAGTATCGGGACAGGCTTCCTACGAGCAGTACTTC
TRBJ2-3	NA	TRBD1	15	TRBV7-9	CASSLEGGMADTQYF	TGTGCCAGCAGCTTAGAAGGGGGCATGGCAGATACGCAGTATTTT
TRBJ1-1	few	NA	14	TRBV10-3	CAISDRTVNTEAFF	TGTGCCATCAGTGACAGGACAGTGAACACTGAAGCTTTCTTT
TRBJ1-1	NA	TRBD1	14	TRBV7-3	CASSSGQGSTEAFF	TGTGCCAGCAGCTCCGGACAGGGGAGCACTGAAGCTTTCTTT
TRBJ1-2	NA	TRBD1	13	TRBV5-1	CASSLGDSYGYTF	TGCGCCAGCAGCTTGGGGGACAGCTATGGCTACACCTTC
TRBJ1-3	NA	TRBD1	17	TRBV18	CASSPQAHRGSGNTIYF	TGTGCCAGCTCACCTCAAGCGCACAGGGGGTCTGGAAACACCATATATTTT
TRBJ2-6	few	TRBD1	18	TRBV19	CASSGAEDRGAGANVLTF	TGTGCCAGTAGTGGGGCAGAGGACAGGGGAGCTGGGGCCAACGTCCTGACTTTC
TRBJ1-1	NA	NA	14	TRBV28	CASSPLSQNAEAFF	TGTGCCAGCAGCCCACTCTCACAGAACGCTGAAGCTTTCTTT